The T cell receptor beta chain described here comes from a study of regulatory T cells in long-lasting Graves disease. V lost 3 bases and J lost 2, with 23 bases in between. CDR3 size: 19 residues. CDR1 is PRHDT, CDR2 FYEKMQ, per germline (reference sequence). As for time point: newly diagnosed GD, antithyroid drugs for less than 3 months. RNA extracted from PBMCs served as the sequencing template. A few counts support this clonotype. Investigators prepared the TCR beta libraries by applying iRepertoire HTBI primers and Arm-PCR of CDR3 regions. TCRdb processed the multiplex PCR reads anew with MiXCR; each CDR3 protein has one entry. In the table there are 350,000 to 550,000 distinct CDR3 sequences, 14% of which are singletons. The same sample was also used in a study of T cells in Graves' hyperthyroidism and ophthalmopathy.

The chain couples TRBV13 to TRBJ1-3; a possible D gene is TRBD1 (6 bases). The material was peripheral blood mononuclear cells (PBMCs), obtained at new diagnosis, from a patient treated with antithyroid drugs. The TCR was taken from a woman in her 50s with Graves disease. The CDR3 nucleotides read TGTGCCAGCAGCTTTGAGATGGGGGCGTACACCTCCACTGGAAACACCATATATTTT. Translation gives CASSFEMGAYTSTGNTIYF. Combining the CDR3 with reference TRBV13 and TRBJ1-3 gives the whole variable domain AAGVIQSPRHLIKEKRETATLKCYPIPRHDTVYWYQQGPGQDPQFLISFYEKMQSDKGSIPDRFSAQQFSDYHSELNMSSLELGDSALYFCASSFEMGAYTSTGNTIYFGEGSWLTVV.